These 15 T cell receptor beta chains were sequenced from one sample in a study of identical twins. Via MiXCR, TCRdb re-called the 5' RACE reads, giving one row per CDR3 protein. The sample lists a few hundred thousand distinct CDR3 sequences, just under 10% occurring once. The same data also went into a second study, on yellow fever vaccine responses in identical twins.

Input material: PBMCs. Receptors were obtained from a woman younger than 30 in good health.

Many counts were recorded for this clonotype. This chain connects TRBV29-1 to TRBJ2-3, with unresolved D. Trimming took off 4 bases at V and 3 bases at J, with 8 bases between the two ends. CDR1 is SQVTM, CDR2 ANQGSEA, per germline. The CDR3 totals 12 residues. The CDR3 DNA reads as TGCAGCGTTGGGCCTAAGACAGATACGCAGTATTTT. It translates to CSVGPKTDTQYF.

This clonotype has a count of ten or more. The V call is TRBV6-2 or TRBV6-3, the J call TRBJ2-7; possibly TRBD1 or TRBD2 for D (5 bases each). The germline V gene encodes CDR1 MNHEY and CDR2 SVGEGT. The CDR3 is 14 residues long. V lost 0 bases and J 3 bases, leaving 9 bases between the germline ends. In DNA, the CDR3 is TGTGCCAGCAGTTACTCGGGACCATTCTACGAGCAGTACTTC. This encodes CASSYSGPFYEQYF.

This clonotype has ten or more counts. The rearrangement links TRBV6-2 or TRBV6-3 to TRBJ2-2; 9 nucleotides align to TRBD2. V shed 5 bases and J 5 bases; nucleotides not matched to a gene: 3. CDR1 is MNHEY and CDR2 is SVGEGT in the germline V gene. This CDR3 region has 14 residues. The CDR3 bases are TGTGCCAGCAGTCCCCTAGCGGGGACCGGGGAGCTGTTTTTT. Amino acid sequence: CASSPLAGTGELFF.

The gene calls are TRBV20-1 and TRBJ2-3; 8 bases fit TRBD2. Unmatched junction bases numbered 7, after V lost 6 bases and J lost 2 bases. Germline assignment: CDR1 DFQATT and CDR2 SNEGSKA (reference sequence). The CDR3 has 14 amino acids. CDR3 DNA: TGCAGTGCCCCGGGGGGGGGGTTCACAGATACGCAGTATTTT. This codes for CSAPGGGFTDTQYF.

This clonotype appeared a few times. The chain uses TRBV5-1 and TRBJ1-2; 8 nucleotides agree with TRBD1. CDR3 length: 16 residues. V shed 0 bases, J shed 3 bases, and the junction held 7 bases outside the gene matches. The germline gives CDR1 SGHRS, CDR2 YFSETQ. CDR3 in DNA: TGCGCCAGCAGCTTGGGACAGGGGAGTAGGGACTATGGCTACACCTTC. Its protein product is CASSLGQGSRDYGYTF. Full variable domain (remainder filled in from reference TRBV5-1 and TRBJ1-2): KAGVTQTPRYLIKTRGQQVTLSCSPISGHRSVSWYQQTPGQGLQFLFEYFSETQRNKGNFPGRFSGRQFSNSRSEMNVSTLELGDSALYLCASSLGQGSRDYGYTFGSGTRLTVV.

The genes are TRBV12-3 or TRBV12-4 and TRBJ2-3; D is undetermined. CDR3 length: 12 amino acids. Trimming shortened V by 8 bases and J by 2 bases, and 8 bases separated the two germline ends. The CDR3: CASQTTTDTQYF. As DNA, the CDR3 is TGTGCCAGCCAAACTACCACAGATACGCAGTATTTT.

This clonotype was picked up a small number of times. Here the CDR3 DNA reads TGTGCCAGCAGTCTCCTCGATAAGGGTTCCTACGAGCAGTACTTC. It yields the protein CASSLLDKGSYEQYF. The chain has TRBV6-5 and TRBJ2-7; D uncertain. With 5 bases removed from V and 1 base from J, the gap between germline ends came to 15 bases. Germline V lookup: CDR1 MNHEY, CDR2 SVGAGI. This CDR3 contains 15 residues.

This clonotype was detected many times. The chain carries TRBV7-2 and TRBJ1-6, with unresolved D. This CDR3 spans 16 amino acids. Germline CDR1 SGHTA, CDR2 FQGNSA. Trimming took 3 bases from V and 11 from J, leaving 20 bases between them. The CDR3 DNA follows: TGTGCCAGCAGCTTCGTGGGTTCGGGATCTCAGACACCCCTCCACTTT. Protein product: CASSFVGSGSQTPLHF.

This clonotype was counted between two and nine times. This chain links TRBV5-6 with TRBJ2-2, with TRBD2 identical over 11 bases. From germline, CDR1 is SGHDT and CDR2 YYEEEE. There are 16 residues in the CDR3. J lost 5 bases, V lost 5 bases, and 8 bases had no gene match. The CDR3 bases are TGTGCCAGCAGTTCCGGACTAGCGGGTTTTACCGGGGAGCTGTTTTTT. Protein product: CASSSGLAGFTGELFF. Together with reference TRBV5-6 and TRBJ2-2, the CDR3 gives the full variable domain: DAGVTQSPTHLIKTRGQQVTLRCSPKSGHDTVSWYQQALGQGPQFIFQYYEEEERQRGNFPDRFSGHQFPNYSSELNVNALLLGDSALYLCASSSGLAGFTGELFFGEGSRLTVL.

This clonotype was counted ten times or more. V gene TRBV12-3 or TRBV12-4 combines with J gene TRBJ1-2, with 11 bases matching TRBD1. The V segment lost 6 bases and the J segment 8 bases; nucleotides outside the gene matches: 8. This CDR3 region has 14 residues. DNA of the CDR3: TGTGCCAGCAGCCCGGGACAGGGGGTATGGGGCTACACCTTC. Its translation: CASSPGQGVWGYTF.

This clonotype has more than one count but fewer than ten. The chain carries TRBV11-2 and TRBJ1-1, with D unresolved. The germline V and J ends were trimmed by 4 bases and 2 bases, with 26 bases remaining between them. The CDR3 has 19 amino acids. Per germline, CDR1 SGHAT and CDR2 FQNNGV. The CDR3 DNA is TGTGCCAGCAGCTCCGCCCCGCGAACCGGCCACAAGCTCAACACTGAAGCTTTCTTT. Its translation is CASSSAPRTGHKLNTEAFF.

This clonotype turned up a few times. The chain combines TRBV24-1 with TRBJ2-5, with 7 bases aligning to TRBD1. V shed 3 bases, J shed 2 bases, and the junction held 5 bases outside the gene matches. Germline V lookup: CDR1 KGHDR, CDR2 SFDVKD. There are 15 residues in the CDR3. As DNA, the CDR3 is TGTGCCACCAGTGATGCTACGACAGGGCAAGAGACCCAGTACTTC. Protein: CATSDATTGQETQYF.

This clonotype was counted a few times. V and J are TRBV4-3 and TRBJ2-7; unclear D gene. The CDR3 totals 15 residues. Germline V gene data show CDR1 as LGHNA and CDR2 as YSLEER. Between the trimmed V and J ends, which lost 0 bases and 3 bases, there was a span of 12 bases. CDR3 DNA: TGCGCCAGCAGCCAAGAGAACCAAAGGGACTACGAGCAGTACTTC. It specifies CASSQENQRDYEQYF.

The chain couples TRBV30 to TRBJ2-7; no clear D gene. The CDR3 sequence is 14 residues long. Germline CDR1 reads GTSNPN; CDR2 reads SVGIG (reference sequence). V lost 5 bases to trimming and J lost 4 bases, with 18 bases between them. The CDR3 loop is CAWRSDDTDYEQYF. As DNA, the CDR3 is TGTGCCTGGCGGTCGGACGACACCGATTACGAGCAGTACTTC.

The chain couples TRBV29-1 to TRBJ1-2, with 12 bases lining up with TRBD1. V lost 5 bases, J lost 6 bases, and 7 bases stayed unmatched. The CDR3 totals 14 residues. The V gene's germline CDR1 is SQVTM and CDR2 ANQGSEA. The CDR3 loop reads CSVLSGDRGHGYTF. CDR3 nucleotides: TGCAGCGTTCTTTCGGGGGACAGGGGGCATGGCTACACCTTC.